A single sample is the source of the 18 T cell receptor beta chains below, sequenced in a study of cytomegalovirus exposure and HLA in healthy donors (dated by TCRdb to the late 2010s). Libraries were built with the immunoSEQ multiplex PCR assay. The immuneACCESS repertoire file appears here via TCRdb, limited to in-frame rearrangements. These files lack a portion of the clones; in checked studies, under half of the deficit traces to unresolved V genes, and the cause of the others is not known. The sample yields tens of thousands of clones; about 94% were counted once. Of the sample, 4% to 5.5% falls within the top ten clones. Sample: PBMCs. The receptor source for this set is a man aged 18 to 29 in good health and CMV-seropositive.

The chain recombines TRBV5-1 with TRBJ2-5; 8 bases are a match to TRBD2. V lost 0 bases, J lost 3 bases, and 1 base stayed unmatched. The CDR3 extends over 14 amino acids. Germline CDR1 is SGHRS and CDR2 is YFSETQ. CDR3 in DNA: TGCGCCAGCAGCTTGGGGGGACTAGAAGAGACCCAGTACTTC. Amino acids: CASSLGGLEETQYF.

This clone was observed a single time. The chain recombines TRBV2 with TRBJ2-2; TRBD1 matches 8 bases. Looked up from germline, CDR1 is SNHLY and CDR2 is FYNNEI. The CDR3 length is 14 residues. The J segment lost 5 bases and the V segment lost 7 bases, leaving 6 bases of the junction unmatched. This CDR3 reads CASTGQGGTGELFF. The CDR3 DNA reads TGTGCCAGCACCGGACAGGGTGGAACCGGGGAGCTGTTTTTT.

The J gene is TRBJ2-2, the V gene TRBV11-2; D possibly corresponds to TRBD1 (5 bases). The ends were cut back, 4 bases at V and 3 bases at J, with 9 bases in the middle. The CDR3 runs 14 residues. Per the germline V gene, CDR1 is SGHAT and CDR2 is FQNNGV. The CDR3 region is CASSSQGYTGELFF. In DNA form, the CDR3 reads TGTGCCAGCAGCTCTCAGGGATACACCGGGGAGCTGTTTTTT.

The chain combines TRBV7-8 with TRBJ1-5; D uncertain. This CDR3 is built from 13 residues. With 0 bases removed from V and 7 bases from J, the gap between germline ends came to 7 bases. Germline CDR1 reads SGHVS; CDR2 reads FQNEAQ. This CDR3 reads CASSLAGGQPQHF. CDR3 DNA: TGTGCCAGCAGCTTAGCGGGAGGGCAGCCCCAGCATTTT. Full variable domain (missing parts from reference TRBV7-8 and TRBJ1-5): GAGVSQSPRYKVAKRGQDVALRCDPISGHVSLFWYQQALGQGPEFLTYFQNEAQLDKSGLPSDRFFAERPEGSVSTLKIQRTQQEDSAVYLCASSLAGGQPQHFGDGTRLSIL.

CDR3 coding DNA: TGTGCCAGCAGTGAATACGTCCTGACAGGGGGTAACACCGGGGAGCTGTTTTTT. Its translation is CASSEYVLTGGNTGELFF. The V gene is TRBV2, the J gene TRBJ2-2; 9 bases match TRBD1. The CDR3 totals 18 residues. After removal of 2 bases from V and 2 bases from J, the junction contained 9 bases not matched to a gene. Germline values: CDR1 SNHLY, CDR2 FYNNEI.

This clone was detected only once. The chain employs TRBV6-1 and TRBJ2-1; 8 bases line up with TRBD1. The CDR3 runs 15 residues. The V segment lost 7 bases and the J segment 1 base; nucleotides outside the gene matches: 6. Germline CDR1 MNHNS, CDR2 SASEGT. The CDR3 region has the DNA TGTGCCAGCAACGCAGGGGGCGTATCCTACAATGAGCAGTTCTTC. Amino acids: CASNAGGVSYNEQFF.

The chain is built from TRBV7-2 and TRBJ2-7, with D tentatively TRBD1 (6 bases). CDR1 is SGHTA and CDR2 is FQGNSA in the germline V gene. The V end was cut by 8 bases, the J end by 2 bases, with 19 bases between. The CDR3 has 15 residues. CDR3 bases: TGTGCCAGCCATCAGGGGCCAGGGGCTACCTACGAGCAGTACTTC. This sequence encodes CASHQGPGATYEQYF.

The rearrangement joins TRBV18 to TRBJ2-7; TRBD2 agrees at 7 bases. V lost 0 bases to trimming and J lost 3 bases; unmatched junction nucleotides: 5. CDR1 KGHSH and CDR2 LQKENI come from the germline V gene. The CDR3 has 15 amino acids. This CDR3 is CASSPPGGSGYEQYF. The CDR3 DNA follows: TGTGCCAGCTCACCACCGGGAGGGTCTGGCTACGAGCAGTACTTC.

The J gene is TRBJ2-3, the V gene TRBV6-5; 7 bases are a match to TRBD1. V shed 2 bases and J 6 bases; nucleotides not matched to a gene: 5. Germline values: CDR1 MNHEY, CDR2 SVGAGI. The CDR3 contains 14 residues. The CDR3 reads CASSYEQGLDTQYF. The DNA for the CDR3 is TGTGCCAGCAGTTACGAACAGGGGCTGGATACGCAGTATTTT.

The V gene is TRBV2, the J gene TRBJ2-2, with TRBD1 matching 7 bases. The J segment lost 0 bases and the V segment lost 0 bases, leaving 10 bases of the junction unmatched. Germline-derived CDR1 and CDR2 are SNHLY and FYNNEI. The length of the CDR3 is 19 residues. In DNA, the CDR3 is TGTGCCAGCAGTGAAGCGCCTCGACAGGGATATTCGAACACCGGGGAGCTGTTTTTT. Amino acid sequence: CASSEAPRQGYSNTGELFF.

J is TRBJ1-6 and V is TRBV4-1, with a tentative D call TRBD1 (6 bases). V was clipped by 2 bases and J by 8 bases, with 13 bases between them. The CDR3 spans 15 residues. Germline V lookup: CDR1 MGHRA, CDR2 YSYEKL. This CDR3 reads CASSQKGGSYSPLHF. For the CDR3, the DNA is TGCGCCAGCAGCCAAAAGGGGGGGTCTTATTCACCCCTCCACTTT.

V is TRBV7-2 and J is TRBJ2-2; 7 positions agree with TRBD2. Germline lookup yields CDR1 SGHTA and CDR2 FQGNSA. The V segment lost 4 bases and the J segment 6 bases; nucleotides outside the gene matches: 8. This CDR3 region has 15 residues. CDR3 sequence: CASSSRAGSAGELFF. In DNA, the CDR3 is TGTGCCAGCAGCTCGAGAGCGGGGAGCGCCGGGGAGCTGTTTTTT.

The V call is TRBV25-1, the J call TRBJ1-5; 11 bases line up with TRBD1. In germline, CDR1 is MGHDK, CDR2 SYGVNS. There are 16 residues in the CDR3. Unmatched junction bases numbered 12, after V lost 8 bases and J lost 6 bases. The DNA for the CDR3 is TGTGCCAGCGTTACCTCGGGACAGGGGGACGGTCAGCCCCAGCATTTT. Translating it yields CASVTSGQGDGQPQHF. The full variable domain, completed using reference TRBV25-1 and TRBJ1-5, is EADIYQTPRYLVIGTGKKITLECSQTMGHDKMYWYQQDPGMELHLIHYSYGVNSTEKGDLSSESTVSRIRTEHFPLTLESARPSHTSQYLCASVTSGQGDGQPQHFGDGTRLSIL.

This clone was seen only a few times. The chain couples TRBV2 to TRBJ1-1; D is unresolved. This CDR3 is built from 13 residues. Germline V gene sequence: CDR1 SNHLY, CDR2 FYNNEI. Trimming pared 5 bases from V and 7 bases from J, leaving 14 bases between. CDR3 loop: CASSLDQSLEAFF. In DNA form, the CDR3 reads TGTGCCAGCAGTCTAGACCAGAGCCTTGAAGCTTTCTTT. The variable domain in full, completed from reference TRBV2 and TRBJ1-1, reads EPEVTQTPSHQVTQMGQEVILRCVPISNHLYFYWYRQILGQKVEFLVSFYNNEISEKSEIFDDQFSVERPDGSNFTLKIRSTKLEDSAMYFCASSLDQSLEAFFGQGTRLTVV.

The V call is TRBV6-5, the J call TRBJ2-1; 9 nucleotides line up with TRBD2. The junction had 10 bases not matched to a gene; V was cut back by 8 bases and J by 5 bases. The CDR3 loop spans 15 amino acids. The germline V gene encodes CDR1 MNHEY and CDR2 SVGAGI. The DNA of the CDR3 is TGTGCCAGCCGGCGAGGGGCTAGCGGGAACAATGAGCAGTTCTTC. Translation: CASRRGASGNNEQFF.

This rearrangement joins TRBV6-5 to TRBJ2-7; TRBD2 aligns across 12 bases. The CDR3 consists of 14 residues. Germline assignment: CDR1 MNHEY and CDR2 SVGAGI. V was pared by 5 bases and J by 6 bases, with 5 bases of the junction left unmatched. CDR3 sequence (DNA): TGTGCCAGCAGTCGGACTAGCGGGGTGGGCGAGCAGTACTTC. Protein: CASSRTSGVGEQYF.

J is TRBJ1-4 and V is TRBV6-5, with 11 bases lining up with TRBD1. The CDR3 covers 16 residues. The V gene's germline CDR1 is MNHEY and CDR2 SVGAGI. After removal of 2 bases from V and 8 bases from J, the junction contained 7 bases not matched to a gene. The CDR3 spells CASSYLTGTGGEKLFF. CDR3 nucleotides: TGTGCCAGCAGTTACCTTACCGGGACAGGGGGAGAAAAACTGTTTTTT.

The table lists this clone with a few counts. The genes are TRBV29-1 and TRBJ1-1; tentatively, D is TRBD1 (5 bases). The CDR3 is 13 residues long. V shed 5 bases and J shed 5 bases, with 15 bases lying between them. Germline-derived CDR1 and CDR2 are SQVTM and ANQGSEA. For the CDR3, the DNA is TGCAGCGTTATCTCCCGGGAGGGGACTGAAGCTTTCTTT. Translated, it gives CSVISREGTEAFF. Variable domain in full (rest from reference TRBV29-1 and TRBJ1-1): SAVISQKPSRDICQRGTSLTIQCQVDSQVTMMFWYRQQPGQSLTLIATANQGSEATYESGFVIDKFPISRPNLTFSTLTVSNMSPEDSSIYLCSVISREGTEAFFGQGTRLTVV.